Following are 29 T cell receptor beta chains from one sample sequenced in a study of PD-1 blockade in mismatch repair-deficient tumors. TCRdb's table, derived via immunoSEQ multiplex PCR, lists solely in-frame clones and lacks some. Of 90,000 to 120,000 clones listed, 82% are singletons. Sequenced material: peripheral blood, taken approximately 35 weeks after starting pembrolizumab. The receptors were sampled from an adult with mismatch repair-deficient cancer.

The chain employs TRBV27 and TRBJ2-3; D unclear. This CDR3 is built from 14 residues. V lost 9 bases and J lost 3, with 16 bases in between. Germline V gene lookup returns CDR1 MNHEY and CDR2 SMNVEV (reference sequence). This chain's CDR3 is CASTSNFGTDTQYF. The CDR3 DNA is TGTGCCAGTACCTCGAACTTTGGTACAGATACGCAGTATTTT.

The chain carries TRBV19 and TRBJ2-3, with a weak D call TRBD2 (6 bases). Trimming cost V 3 bases and J 0 bases, with 16 bases left between them. Germline V gives CDR1 LNHDA, CDR2 SQIVND (reference sequence). The CDR3 runs to 17 residues. The CDR3 region is CASSMTSSGSSTDTQYF. CDR3 DNA sequence: TGTGCCAGTAGTATGACAAGTAGCGGAAGTAGCACAGATACGCAGTATTTT.

The rearrangement joins TRBV7-6 to TRBJ1-2; a possible D gene is TRBD1 (6 bases). This CDR3 has 16 amino acids. The germline CDR1 and CDR2 sequences are SGHVS and FNYEAQ. Trimming took off 5 bases at V and 4 bases at J, with 20 bases between the two ends. The CDR3 bases are TGTGCCAGCAGCCGGGCACAGGGATCGGTGTCCTATGGCTACACCTTC. Protein sequence: CASSRAQGSVSYGYTF.

The rearrangement uses TRBV11-1 and TRBJ2-2; 11 bases agree with TRBD1. The germline CDR1 and CDR2 sequences are SGHAT and FQDESV (reference sequence). V lost 5 bases and J lost 6; bases outside the gene matches: 5. The CDR3 spans 15 residues. CDR3 DNA: TGTGCCAGCAGCCGAGGACAGGGGGCTCCCGGGGAGCTGTTTTTT. Translation: CASSRGQGAPGELFF.

This rearrangement joins TRBV19 to TRBJ2-3; D unresolved. The germline V gene encodes CDR1 LNHDA and CDR2 SQIVND (reference sequence). The V end was cut by 2 bases, the J end by 6 bases, with 6 bases between. This CDR3 spans 12 amino acids. The CDR3 region is CASSINPDTQYF. The CDR3 DNA follows: TGTGCCAGTAGTATAAACCCCGATACGCAGTATTTT.

On this clone: A junction boundary mismatches the germline segment, possibly from a read error. The genes are TRBV7-7 and TRBJ2-7, with D unresolved. Germline lookup yields CDR1 SSHAT and CDR2 FNYEAQ (reference sequence). The CDR3 is 13 residues long. CDR3 coding DNA: TGTGCTAGCAGCTTAGGTAGGAGCTACGAGCAGTACTTC. Its translation is CASSLGRSYEQYF.

The chain links TRBV5-6 to TRBJ1-1; D unresolved. V lost 3 bases and J 7 bases, leaving 7 bases between the germline ends. The length of the CDR3 is 11 residues. Per germline, CDR1 SGHDT and CDR2 YYEEEE. The CDR3 loop reads CASSYVGEAFF. CDR3 DNA: TGTGCCAGCAGCTACGTCGGTGAAGCTTTCTTT. Based on the CDR3 plus reference TRBV5-6 and TRBJ1-1, the full variable domain is DAGVTQSPTHLIKTRGQQVTLRCSPKSGHDTVSWYQQALGQGPQFIFQYYEEEERQRGNFPDRFSGHQFPNYSSELNVNALLLGDSALYLCASSYVGEAFFGQGTRLTVV.

J is TRBJ2-7 and V is TRBV2; 7 nucleotides agree with TRBD1. J gave up 1 base and V 4 bases, and 13 bases lay outside the gene matches. The CDR3 runs 17 residues. Germline-derived CDR1 and CDR2 are SNHLY and FYNNEI. DNA of the CDR3: TGTGCCAGCAGTGGCCTTCACGGACAGGTGATTTCCTACGAGCAGTACTTC. Translated: CASSGLHGQVISYEQYF.

CDR3 nucleotide sequence: TGTGCCAGCAGTTTAAGAGCCTACGAGCAGTACTTC. This translates into CASSLRAYEQYF. J is TRBJ2-7 and V is TRBV28; no clear D. Germline values: CDR1 MDHEN, CDR2 SYDVKM. The CDR3 is 12 amino acids. Trimming removed 2 bases at V and 2 bases at J, with 4 bases between.

The V call is TRBV5-5, the J call TRBJ2-7; 7 bases line up with TRBD1. V was pared by 4 bases and J by 2 bases, with 6 bases of the junction left unmatched. The CDR3 covers 14 residues. In germline, CDR1 is SGHKS, CDR2 YYEKEE (reference sequence). CDR3 loop: CASSLRQGPYEQYF. The CDR3 bases are TGTGCCAGCAGCCTCCGACAGGGCCCCTACGAGCAGTACTTC.

V is TRBV4-3 and J is TRBJ2-3, with TRBD1 matching over 7 bases. After removal of 3 bases from V and 2 bases from J, the junction contained 14 bases not matched to a gene. Germline V CDR1 and CDR2: LGHNA, YSLEER. The CDR3 has 18 residues. CDR3 residues: CASSQRIDRVLPTDTQYF. In nucleotides, the CDR3 is TGCGCCAGCAGCCAGAGAATCGACAGGGTCTTACCCACAGATACGCAGTATTTT.

This clone was seen once. The genes are TRBV7-3 and TRBJ2-3; D uncertain. The germline gives CDR1 SGHTA, CDR2 FQGTGA. With 3 bases removed from V and 4 bases from J, the gap between germline ends came to 8 bases. There are 13 residues in the CDR3. DNA of the CDR3: TGTGCCAGCAGCTTTTCGGCGGCAGATACGCAGTATTTT. It is translated as CASSFSAADTQYF. Based on the CDR3 plus reference TRBV7-3 and TRBJ2-3, the full variable domain is GAGVSQTPSNKVTEKGKYVELRCDPISGHTALYWYRQSLGQGPEFLIYFQGTGAADDSGLPNDRFFAVRPEGSVSTLKIQRTERGDSAVYLCASSFSAADTQYFGPGTRLTVL.

The chain uses TRBV6-9 and TRBJ1-4, with 7 bases aligning to TRBD1. The CDR3 loop spans 15 amino acids. V shed 6 bases, J shed 8 bases, and the junction held 12 bases outside the gene matches. Germline V CDR1 and CDR2: MNHGY, SVAAGI. For the CDR3, the DNA is TGTGCCAGCAGATTACGGGACAGAGCCCCCGAAAAACTGTTTTTT. As protein: CASRLRDRAPEKLFF.

The chain links TRBV19 to TRBJ1-4; D gene unclear. V lost 4 bases, J lost 7 bases, and 13 bases lay in between. Germline CDR1 LNHDA, CDR2 SQIVND (reference sequence). The CDR3 totals 14 residues. CDR3 amino acids: CASSRTSWSEKLFF. Written as DNA, the CDR3 is TGTGCCAGTAGTAGGACGTCCTGGAGTGAAAAACTGTTTTTT.

This clone occurred once. V gene TRBV2 combines with J gene TRBJ2-3; D may be TRBD2 (7 bases). V dropped 3 bases and J dropped 0 bases, with 10 bases sitting between them. The germline CDR1 and CDR2 sequences are SNHLY and FYNNEI. The CDR3 extends over 15 amino acids. The CDR3 sequence: CASSDGGRSTDTQYF. The CDR3 DNA sequence: TGTGCCAGCAGTGACGGGGGGCGCAGCACAGATACGCAGTATTTT. Full variable domain (remainder filled in from reference TRBV2 and TRBJ2-3): EPEVTQTPSHQVTQMGQEVILRCVPISNHLYFYWYRQILGQKVEFLVSFYNNEISEKSEIFDDQFSVERPDGSNFTLKIRSTKLEDSAMYFCASSDGGRSTDTQYFGPGTRLTVL.

This chain connects TRBV7-2 to TRBJ2-1, with D perhaps TRBD2 (6 bases). V was shortened by 2 bases and J by 0 bases, with 14 bases between the two germline ends. Looked up from germline, CDR1 is SGHTA and CDR2 is FQGNSA. The CDR3 runs to 17 residues. The CDR3 loop is CASSLRGRESSYNEQFF. CDR3 nucleotide sequence: TGTGCCAGCAGCTTAAGAGGTCGGGAGAGCTCCTACAATGAGCAGTTCTTC.

In its sample, this clone was seen once. The chain uses TRBV7-2 and TRBJ1-1; D may be TRBD1 (6 bases). CDR1 SGHTA and CDR2 FQGNSA come from the germline V gene. The CDR3 extends over 15 amino acids. Trimming took 5 bases from V and 2 from J, leaving 15 bases between them. For the CDR3, the DNA is TGTGCCAGCAGCCCAAGTGGACAGCTTAACACTGAAGCTTTCTTT. Protein sequence: CASSPSGQLNTEAFF.

The chain combines TRBV27 with TRBJ2-7; the D gene is possibly TRBD2 (6 bases). The CDR3 extends over 15 amino acids. Trimming removed 2 bases from V and 0 bases from J, with 11 bases in between. From germline, CDR1 is MNHEY and CDR2 SMNVEV (reference sequence). CDR3 amino acids: CASSLGGVSSYEQYF. CDR3 sequence (DNA): TGTGCCAGCAGTTTAGGCGGGGTGAGCTCCTACGAGCAGTACTTC.

This clone was counted a single time. The chain uses TRBV6-5 and TRBJ1-3, with 8 bases fitting TRBD1. The CDR3 is made up of 16 amino acids. From germline, CDR1 is MNHEY and CDR2 SVGAGI. V lost 0 bases, J lost 3 bases, and 4 bases stayed unmatched. The CDR3 sequence is CASSYSTGVLGNTIYF. In DNA form, the CDR3 reads TGTGCCAGCAGTTACTCGACAGGGGTCCTTGGAAACACCATATATTTT.

This clone was detected once. The rearrangement links TRBV2 to TRBJ2-5; weak D call: TRBD1 (6 bases). V gave up 5 bases and J gave up 5 bases, with 12 bases separating them. CDR1 and CDR2 (germline): SNHLY, FYNNEI. CDR3 length: 13 residues. CDR3 residues: CASSQGNYETQYF. In nucleotides, the CDR3 is TGTGCCAGCAGTCAGGGGAATTACGAGACCCAGTACTTC.

The chain couples TRBV27 to TRBJ2-5, with a possible D match to TRBD1 (6 bases). CDR1 is MNHEY, CDR2 SMNVEV, per germline (reference sequence). The CDR3 covers 13 residues. V lost 5 bases and J lost 5, with 12 bases in between. The CDR3 reads CASSGGGVETQYF. The CDR3, as DNA: TGTGCCAGCAGTGGGGGCGGAGTGGAGACCCAGTACTTC.

The J gene is TRBJ2-2, the V gene TRBV2; 8 bases match TRBD2. The CDR3 covers 14 residues. Germline V gene sequence: CDR1 SNHLY, CDR2 FYNNEI. V was clipped by 7 bases and J by 6 bases; unmatched bases: 7. CDR3 sequence: CASILAESAGELFF. DNA of the CDR3: TGTGCCAGCATACTAGCGGAATCCGCCGGGGAGCTGTTTTTT.

This rearrangement joins TRBV7-2 to TRBJ2-7; tentatively, D is TRBD1 (5 bases). V was cut by 5 bases and J by 1 base, with 12 bases left in between. The germline V gene encodes CDR1 SGHTA and CDR2 FQGNSA. The CDR3 runs 14 residues. The CDR3 region has the DNA TGTGCCAGCAGCCTACCCAGGGCGTCCTACGAGCAGTACTTC. Amino acid sequence: CASSLPRASYEQYF.

The V call is TRBV7-9, the J call TRBJ2-3; D uncertain. Germline V CDR1 and CDR2: SEHNR, FQNEAQ (reference sequence). V was trimmed by 0 bases and J by 0 bases, leaving 7 bases between them. The CDR3 has 15 residues. The DNA for the CDR3 is TGTGCCAGCAGCTTAGCGGCAACTAGCACAGATACGCAGTATTTT. Translating it yields CASSLAATSTDTQYF.

The V gene is TRBV6-6, the J gene TRBJ2-5, with D perhaps TRBD2 (5 bases). V lost 6 bases, J lost 10 bases, and 12 bases lay in between. Germline assignment: CDR1 MNHNY and CDR2 SVGAGI (reference sequence). CDR3 length: 11 amino acids. The CDR3 protein is CASRLGEVQYF. Written as DNA, the CDR3 is TGTGCCAGCAGATTGGGAGAAGTCCAGTACTTC.

The CDR3, as DNA: TGTGCCAGCAGCTTAGCGGTGACAGGTTTCATTCAGTACTTC. Its translation is CASSLAVTGFIQYF. The chain carries TRBV7-9 and TRBJ2-4; possibly TRBD1 for D (6 bases). V was pared by 0 bases and J by 9 bases, with 12 bases between. Germline V gives CDR1 SEHNR, CDR2 FQNEAQ (reference sequence). This CDR3 is built from 14 residues.

V is TRBV5-5 and J is TRBJ1-1; 7 nucleotides match TRBD1. Germline values: CDR1 SGHKS, CDR2 YYEKEE (reference sequence). The length of the CDR3 is 14 residues. Trimming removed 4 bases from V and 3 bases from J; junction bases left unmatched: 6. CDR3 bases: TGTGCCAGCAGCGCGGACAGGTACGACACTGAAGCTTTCTTT. Protein product: CASSADRYDTEAFF.

CDR3: CASSLVAGVSGEQFF. CDR3 nucleotide sequence: TGTGCCAGCAGCTTAGTGGCGGGAGTCTCGGGGGAGCAGTTCTTC. This chain joins TRBV11-3 and TRBJ2-1, with 7 nucleotides matching TRBD2. The germline CDR1 and CDR2 sequences are SGHNT and YENEEA. This CDR3 spans 15 amino acids. J was trimmed by 10 bases and V by 1 base; bases with no gene match: 10.

The chain has TRBV19 and TRBJ1-1; TRBD1 might be the D (5 bases). The CDR3 totals 16 residues. Deletions cut 3 bases from V and 2 bases from J, with 16 bases between. Germline CDR1 is LNHDA and CDR2 is SQIVND (reference sequence). In DNA form, the CDR3 reads TGTGCCAGTAGTATCCCGACAGCATCCGGAAACACTGAAGCTTTCTTT. Protein product: CASSIPTASGNTEAFF.